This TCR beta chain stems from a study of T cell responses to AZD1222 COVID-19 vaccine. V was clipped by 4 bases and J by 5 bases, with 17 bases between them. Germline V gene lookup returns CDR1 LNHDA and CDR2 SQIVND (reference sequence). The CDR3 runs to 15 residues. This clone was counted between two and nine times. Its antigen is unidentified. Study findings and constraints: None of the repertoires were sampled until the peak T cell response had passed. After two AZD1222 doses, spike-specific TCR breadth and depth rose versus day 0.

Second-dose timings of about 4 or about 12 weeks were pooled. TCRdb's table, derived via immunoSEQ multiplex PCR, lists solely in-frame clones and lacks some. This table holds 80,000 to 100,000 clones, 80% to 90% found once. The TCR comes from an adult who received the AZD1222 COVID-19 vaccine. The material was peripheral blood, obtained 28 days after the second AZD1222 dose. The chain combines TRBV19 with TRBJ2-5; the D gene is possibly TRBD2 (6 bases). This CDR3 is CASSTSGTLYETQYF. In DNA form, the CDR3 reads TGTGCCAGTAGTACATCCGGGACTTTATATGAGACCCAGTACTTC.